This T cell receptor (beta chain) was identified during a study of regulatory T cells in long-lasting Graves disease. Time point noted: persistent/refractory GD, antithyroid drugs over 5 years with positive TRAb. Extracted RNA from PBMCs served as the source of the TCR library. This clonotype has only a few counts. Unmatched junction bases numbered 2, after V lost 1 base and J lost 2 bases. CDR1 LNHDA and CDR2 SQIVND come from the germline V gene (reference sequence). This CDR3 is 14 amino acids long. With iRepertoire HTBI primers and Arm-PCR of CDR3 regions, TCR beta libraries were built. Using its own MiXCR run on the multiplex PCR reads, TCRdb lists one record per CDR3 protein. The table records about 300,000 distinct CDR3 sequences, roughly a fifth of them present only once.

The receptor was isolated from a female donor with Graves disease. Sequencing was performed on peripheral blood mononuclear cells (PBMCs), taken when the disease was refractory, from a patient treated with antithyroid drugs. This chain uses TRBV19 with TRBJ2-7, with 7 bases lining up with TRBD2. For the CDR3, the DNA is TGTGCCAGTAGTATAGCTAGCGGTCCCTACGAGCAGTACTTC. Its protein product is CASSIASGPYEQYF.